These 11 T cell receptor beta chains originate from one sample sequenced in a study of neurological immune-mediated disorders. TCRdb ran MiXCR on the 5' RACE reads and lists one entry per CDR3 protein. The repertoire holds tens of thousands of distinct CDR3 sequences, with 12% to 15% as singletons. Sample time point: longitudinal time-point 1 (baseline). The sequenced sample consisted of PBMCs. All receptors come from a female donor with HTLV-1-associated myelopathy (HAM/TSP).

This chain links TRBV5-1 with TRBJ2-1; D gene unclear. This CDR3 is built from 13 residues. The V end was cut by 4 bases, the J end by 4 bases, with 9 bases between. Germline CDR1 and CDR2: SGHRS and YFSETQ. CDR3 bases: TGCGCCAGCAGCAAAACAGAGTACAATGAGCAGTTCTTC. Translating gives CASSKTEYNEQFF.

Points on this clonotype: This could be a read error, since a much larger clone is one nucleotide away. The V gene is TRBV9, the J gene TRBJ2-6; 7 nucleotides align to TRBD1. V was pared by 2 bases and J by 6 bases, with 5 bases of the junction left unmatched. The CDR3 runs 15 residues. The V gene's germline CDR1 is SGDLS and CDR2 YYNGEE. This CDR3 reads CASSVTGALANVLTF. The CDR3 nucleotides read TGTGCCAGCAGCGTCACAGGGGCCTTGGCCAACGTCCTGACTTTC.

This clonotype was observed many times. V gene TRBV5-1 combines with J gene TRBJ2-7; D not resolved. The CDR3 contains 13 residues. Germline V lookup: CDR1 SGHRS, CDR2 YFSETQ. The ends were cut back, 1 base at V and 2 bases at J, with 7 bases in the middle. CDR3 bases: TGCGCCAGCAGCTTGACACCGACCTACGAGCAGTACTTC. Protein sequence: CASSLTPTYEQYF.

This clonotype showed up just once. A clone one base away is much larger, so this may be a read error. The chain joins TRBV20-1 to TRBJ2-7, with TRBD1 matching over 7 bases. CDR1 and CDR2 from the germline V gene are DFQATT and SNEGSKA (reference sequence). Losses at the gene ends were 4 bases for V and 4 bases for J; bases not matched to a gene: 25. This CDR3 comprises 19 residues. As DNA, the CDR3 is TGCAGTGCTATAATTTGGTCTTCTTTATCCGGGACAGCAAATTACGAGCAGTACTTC. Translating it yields CSAIIWSSLSGTANYEQYF.

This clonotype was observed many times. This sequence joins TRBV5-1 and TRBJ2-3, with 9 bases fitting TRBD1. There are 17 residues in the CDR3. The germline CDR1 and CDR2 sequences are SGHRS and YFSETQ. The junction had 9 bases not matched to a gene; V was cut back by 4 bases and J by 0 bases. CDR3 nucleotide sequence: TGCGCCAGCAGCGCTACCGGGACAGGGATAAGCACAGATACGCAGTATTTT. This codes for CASSATGTGISTDTQYF.

The CDR3 is CASSYRGEQFF. The CDR3 DNA sequence: TGTGCCAGCAGTTATCGGGGGGAGCAGTTCTTC. The chain couples TRBV12-3 or TRBV12-4 to TRBJ2-1, with a weak D call TRBD2 (6 bases). The V end lost 4 bases, the J end lost 10 bases, and 8 bases lay between the germline ends. The CDR3 is made up of 11 amino acids.

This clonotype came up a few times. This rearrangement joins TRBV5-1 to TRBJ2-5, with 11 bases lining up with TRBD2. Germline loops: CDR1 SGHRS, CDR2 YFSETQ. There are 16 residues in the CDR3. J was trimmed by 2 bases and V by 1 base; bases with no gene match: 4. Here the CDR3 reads CASSLLTSGEQETQYF. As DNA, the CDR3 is TGCGCCAGCAGCTTGTTGACTAGCGGGGAGCAAGAGACCCAGTACTTC.

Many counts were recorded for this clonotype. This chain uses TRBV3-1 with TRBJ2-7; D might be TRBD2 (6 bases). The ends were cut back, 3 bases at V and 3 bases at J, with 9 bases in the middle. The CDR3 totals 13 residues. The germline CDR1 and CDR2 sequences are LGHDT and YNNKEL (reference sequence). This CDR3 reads CASSQLSGYEQYF. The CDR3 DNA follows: TGTGCCAGCAGCCAGCTTAGCGGCTACGAGCAGTACTTC.

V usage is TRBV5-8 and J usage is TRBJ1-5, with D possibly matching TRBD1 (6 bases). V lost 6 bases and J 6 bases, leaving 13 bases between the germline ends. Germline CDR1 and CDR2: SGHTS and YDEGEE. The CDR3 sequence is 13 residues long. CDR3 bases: TGTGCCAGCATGTTGACAGGTTCTCAGCCCCAGCATTTT. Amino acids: CASMLTGSQPQHF.

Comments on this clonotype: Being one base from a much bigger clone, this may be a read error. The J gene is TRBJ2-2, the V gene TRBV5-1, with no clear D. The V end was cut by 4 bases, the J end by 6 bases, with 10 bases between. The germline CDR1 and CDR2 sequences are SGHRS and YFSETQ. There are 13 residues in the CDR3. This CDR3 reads CASSHPLAGELFF. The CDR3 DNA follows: TGCGCCAGCAGCCACCCCCTGGCCGGGGAGCTGTTTTTT.

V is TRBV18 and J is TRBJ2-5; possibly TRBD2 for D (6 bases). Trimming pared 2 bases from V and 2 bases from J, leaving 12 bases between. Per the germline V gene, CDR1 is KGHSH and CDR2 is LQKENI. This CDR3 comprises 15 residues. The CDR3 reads CASSPSSGGQETQYF. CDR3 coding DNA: TGTGCCAGCTCACCAAGTAGCGGAGGACAAGAGACCCAGTACTTC.